The count of the clone carrying this TCR beta chain is one. The sample comes from a study of control samples from healthy donors and cancer patients. Sequencing used immunoSEQ multiplex PCR; TCRdb keeps in-frame clones, though not all of them. This sample has under 200,000 clones, with roughly 95% found just once. V was shortened by 5 bases and J by 2 bases, with 17 bases between the two germline ends. The germline CDR1 and CDR2 sequences are MNHEY and SVGEGT. The CDR3 is 16 residues long. V and J are TRBV6-2 or TRBV6-3 and TRBJ2-3, with D possibly matching TRBD1 (6 bases). The receptor comes from a woman aged 55-69 years in good health. Sequencing used blood. The CDR3 DNA is TGTGCCAGCAGTCCCACCGGGACAAGAAACACAGATACGCAGTATTTT. Amino acids: CASSPTGTRNTDTQYF.